This T cell receptor beta chain was sequenced in a study of relationships among human T cell subsets (dated by TCRdb to the early 2010s). About the investigation overall: The study sequenced eight distinct T cell populations from blood: pan T, CD8 cytotoxic, regulatory, Th1, Th2, naive plus transitional, activated and memory cells.

This clonotype turned up a few times. The antigen it binds to is not known. Base qualities are not provided; no much larger clone lies one nucleotide away. The research as a whole found: V, D and J usage, CDR3 length and N-nucleotide additions showed no statistically significant differences among the seven subsets. The bead-based sorting could not exclude a CD4+CD8+ double-positive population. Over 50% of CD8+ cytotoxic sequences were found to belong to clones with over 100 reads, whereas few such clones were observed in the regulatory and Th2 subsets. The substantial sharing of CDR3s among Th1, Th2 and regulatory T cells was interpreted as suggesting that cell fate choices are stochastic.

CD4+CD25+ regulatory T cells were selected from positively selected CD4+ cells using anti-CD25 beads. Miltenyi superparamagnetic beads coated with subset-specific monoclonal antibodies were used to isolate the T cell subsets. Peripheral blood was used as the source from which all T cell populations were isolated. Mononuclear cells were obtained from whole blood by Ficoll separation, and monocytes were then depleted with anti-CD14 microbeads. Right after isolation, the cell populations were resuspended in RNAprotect reagent. Libraries were prepared through multiplex PCR. The instrument was a 454 GS FLX. TCR alpha and beta CDR3 regions were amplified from mRNA by semiquantitative ARM-PCR. In ARM-PCR, tagged nested gene-specific primers were used first, and communal superprimers then performed exponential amplification. Nested primers were removed by exonuclease before the second amplification round on first-round PCR products. The amplicons were sequenced on the 454 platform, a system that can rapidly sequence millions of DNA fragments without cloning bias. A read mappable to both V and J germline segments was defined as an effective read. On the authors' methods: IRmap, which uses pyromap, a Smith-Waterman modification adapted to 454 sequencing errors, was used to assign reads to germline V, D and J segments. D-beta assignments were filtered with cutoffs set at the 99th percentile of alignment scores obtained from simulated random sequences. CDR3 was defined as the amino acids lying between the conserved V-segment Y[YFLI]C motif and the J-segment [FW]GXGT motif. Repertoire diversity was estimated with a compound Poisson process model previously applied to large-scale EST data. A procedure for detecting cross-contamination was used to argue that sample contamination was not the source of the shared CDR3s. Starting from the raw public reads, TCRdb applied fastp trimming at Q25, assembled clones with MiXCR and retained in-frame beta chains. Every distinct CDR3 protein forms one entry, paired with its most common genes and DNA. The V and J calls were determined by TCRdb, not by the authors. Present in this sample are under 15,000 distinct CDR3 sequences, 50% to 75% of which were seen just once. About 2% of the sample comes from the top ten.

Sequencing was carried out using Tregs sorted from blood. This clonotype was sampled from a middle-aged man in good health.

The DNA sequence follows: TGTGCCAGCAGTCCCCGACTCAGGCCGAACACTGAAGCTTTCTTT. It translates as CASSPRLRPNTEAFF. In this chain, TRBV28 is recombined with TRBJ1-1, with the D gene call left open. In the germline V gene, CDR1 corresponds to MDHEN and CDR2 to SYDVKM. The CDR3 holds 15 amino acids from the cysteine to the phenylalanine. Only the CDR3 part of the read is kept: 45 bases, read in frame from the first base. V lost 5 bases and J lost 1 base; the stretch between them is 14 bases long.